The text below deals with one T cell receptor (beta chain). Its antigen remains unidentified. This sample was included in a study of shared clonotypes between healthy human individuals. Across the study: Each donor contributed plates that comprised three CD4 naive, three CD4 memory, two CD8 naive and one CD8 memory. General observations from the study: Sorted-subset sequencing, rarefaction showed, was incomplete despite large depth. Generation probability values for non-shared clonotypes were lower than those for clonotypes shared by all four donors.

The method was immunoSEQ multiplex PCR; TCRdb's version includes in-frame clones alone and lacks a portion of them. The data hold nearly 1 million clones, with over 75% observed a single time. Donors were healthy HIV-negative adults without recently reported acute infections or vaccinations. Germline V CDR1 and CDR2: SGHAT, FQNNGV. The J segment lost 7 bases and the V segment lost 1 base, leaving 7 bases of the junction unmatched. CDR3 length: 17 residues. Sequencing was done on a sample of memory CD4+ T cells sorted from blood. Specified subset: CD45RA-negative fraction. The chain is built from TRBV11-2 and TRBJ2-1; 13 bases line up with TRBD2. The TCR originated in a man between 18 and 29 years old in good health. The CDR3 loop reads CASSLGSLAGGLNEQFF. CDR3 sequence (DNA): TGTGCCAGCAGCTTAGGCTCACTAGCGGGAGGGCTGAATGAGCAGTTCTTC.